These 22 T cell receptor beta chains were all obtained from the same sample, sequenced in a study of technical replicates of blood from a handful of donors. Sequenced by immunoSEQ multiplex PCR; TCRdb stores in-frame clones only, minus some. The sample comprises about 66,000 clones, 88% of which are singletons, and 3.5% to 5% rests with the top ten. The sample comprised PBMCs. The receptors originated from a human donor in good health. Some clones in this sample may be carry-over from other donors' samples.

CDR3 loop: CASMTSGRPETQYF. CDR3 nucleotides: TGTGCCAGCATGACTAGCGGGAGGCCGGAGACCCAGTACTTC. This chain links TRBV7-9 with TRBJ2-5, with TRBD2 identical over 13 bases. The CDR3 runs to 14 residues. V gave up 7 bases and J gave up 5 bases; unmatched junction bases: 4. CDR1 is SEHNR and CDR2 is FQNEAQ in the germline V gene (reference sequence).

The chain employs TRBV6-4 and TRBJ2-3; tentatively, D is TRBD1 (6 bases). The CDR3 runs to 13 residues. Germline assignment: CDR1 MRHNA and CDR2 SNTAGT. V was pared by 4 bases and J by 6 bases, with 11 bases between. The CDR3 reads CASSGTELDTQYF. In DNA form, the CDR3 reads TGTGCCAGCAGTGGGACAGAGCTTGATACGCAGTATTTT.

The genes are TRBV19 and TRBJ1-6, with TRBD1 as a possible D gene (5 bases). Germline V gene lookup returns CDR1 LNHDA and CDR2 SQIVND (reference sequence). The CDR3 is 14 residues long. Trimming stripped 3 bases from V and 10 bases from J, with 13 bases between. The CDR3 sequence is CASSITGGESPLHF. The DNA for the CDR3 is TGTGCCAGTAGTATTACGGGGGGTGAGTCACCCCTCCACTTT.

The V gene is TRBV2, the J gene TRBJ2-7; D gene unclear. V was clipped by 7 bases and J by 5 bases, with 9 bases between them. This CDR3 spans 11 amino acids. In germline, CDR1 is SNHLY, CDR2 FYNNEI. CDR3 DNA: TGTGCCAGCAAAAGAGAGAACGAGCAGTACTTC. Translation gives CASKRENEQYF.

The chain recombines TRBV5-1 with TRBJ2-5; maybe TRBD1 (5 bases). Per the germline V gene, CDR1 is SGHRS and CDR2 is YFSETQ. CDR3 length: 12 residues. The V end was cut by 4 bases, the J end by 4 bases, with 8 bases between. CDR3 amino acids: CASSKGLETQYF. CDR3 coding DNA: TGCGCCAGCAGCAAGGGGTTAGAGACCCAGTACTTC.

The chain combines TRBV29-1 with TRBJ2-1, with D perhaps matching TRBD2 (5 bases). Germline loops: CDR1 SQVTM, CDR2 ANQGSEA. Between the trimmed V and J ends, which lost 6 bases and 8 bases, there was a span of 14 bases. The CDR3 sequence is 12 residues long. CDR3 residues: CSVEAGKDEQFF. In nucleotides, the CDR3 is TGCAGCGTGGAGGCCGGGAAGGATGAGCAGTTCTTC.

DNA for the CDR3: TGTGCCAGCAGCCAAGGACCGGACAGGGGAAATGAAGCTTTCTTT. Its translation: CASSQGPDRGNEAFF. The V gene is TRBV4-2, the J gene TRBJ1-1; TRBD1 aligns across 9 bases. The CDR3 is made up of 15 amino acids. V trimming: 1 base; J trimming: 7 bases; junction bases outside the gene matches: 7. The germline gives CDR1 LGHNA, CDR2 YNFKEQ.

DNA for the CDR3: TGTGCCATCAGTGATGGCGGGGGGATTTACAATGAGCAGTTCTTC. Translated, it gives CAISDGGGIYNEQFF. The V gene is TRBV10-3, the J gene TRBJ2-1; TRBD2 aligns across 8 bases. Losses at the gene ends were 3 bases for V and 4 bases for J; bases not matched to a gene: 5. CDR1 ENHRY and CDR2 SYGVKD come from the germline V gene. The CDR3 is 15 amino acids.

Regarding this clone: Other DNA sequences from this sample encode an identical CDR3 as well. V usage is TRBV5-1 and J usage is TRBJ2-1, with TRBD2 matching 7 bases. The V and J ends lost 4 bases and 4 bases, in that order; junction bases with no gene match: 5. Per the germline V gene, CDR1 is SGHRS and CDR2 is YFSETQ. There are 14 residues in the CDR3. The CDR3 is CASSGSGAYNEQFF. The CDR3 coding sequence is TGCGCCAGCAGCGGAAGCGGGGCATACAATGAGCAGTTCTTC.

This rearrangement joins TRBV5-1 to TRBJ1-5; possibly TRBD1 for D (6 bases). Looked up from germline, CDR1 is SGHRS and CDR2 is YFSETQ. The CDR3 consists of 15 residues. Between the trimmed V and J ends, which lost 1 base and 1 base, there was a span of 9 bases. CDR3 amino acids: CASSLSGGSNQPQHF. The CDR3 bases are TGCGCCAGCAGCTTGTCGGGGGGCAGCAATCAGCCCCAGCATTTT.

The chain carries TRBV7-8 and TRBJ2-3, with 8 bases lining up with TRBD2. V lost 2 bases, J lost 2 bases, and 12 bases stayed unmatched. This CDR3 has 18 residues. Germline-derived CDR1 and CDR2 are SGHVS and FQNEAQ. The CDR3 here is CASSLRGAQGLVTDTQYF. The CDR3 nucleotides are TGTGCCAGCAGCTTAAGGGGGGCACAGGGACTAGTCACAGATACGCAGTATTTT. The full variable domain, in which reference TRBV7-8 and TRBJ2-3 provide the parts outside the CDR3, is GAGVSQSPRYKVAKRGQDVALRCDPISGHVSLFWYQQALGQGPEFLTYFQNEAQLDKSGLPSDRFFAERPEGSVSTLKIQRTQQEDSAVYLCASSLRGAQGLVTDTQYFGPGTRLTVL.

This clone was detected only once. CDR3: CASSHGQEYTDTQYF. In DNA form, the CDR3 reads TGTGCCAGCAGTCACGGACAGGAATACACAGATACGCAGTATTTT. The V and J genes are TRBV27 and TRBJ2-3; the match to TRBD1 covers 7 bases. Germline assignment: CDR1 MNHEY and CDR2 SMNVEV (reference sequence). The CDR3 loop spans 15 amino acids. The trim removed 5 bases at V and 2 bases at J, leaving 7 bases unmatched.

The chain joins TRBV2 to TRBJ1-5; 7 bases fit TRBD1. This CDR3 has 15 residues. Germline V CDR1 and CDR2: SNHLY, FYNNEI. The V segment lost 1 base and the J segment 2 bases; nucleotides outside the gene matches: 2. CDR3 coding DNA: TGTGCCAGCAGTGAAGACAGGGGAGGCAATCAGCCCCAGCATTTT. Translating it yields CASSEDRGGNQPQHF.

This chain uses TRBV7-9 with TRBJ1-5, with TRBD1 matching over 7 bases. The CDR3 spans 15 residues. The germline V gene has CDR1 SEHNR and CDR2 FQNEAQ (reference sequence). V shed 0 bases and J 4 bases; nucleotides not matched to a gene: 3. The CDR3 is CASSLAEGQNQPQHF. DNA of the CDR3: TGTGCCAGCAGCTTAGCGGAGGGACAGAATCAGCCCCAGCATTTT.

The CDR3, as DNA: TGTGCCAGTAGTATTTTTGGACAGTCATACAATGAGCAGTTCTTC. Translated: CASSIFGQSYNEQFF. The chain carries TRBV19 and TRBJ2-1, with D possibly matching TRBD1 (6 bases). The CDR3 spans 15 residues. The V end was cut by 3 bases, the J end by 4 bases, with 13 bases between. The V gene's germline CDR1 is LNHDA and CDR2 SQIVND (reference sequence).

This sequence joins TRBV21-1 and TRBJ2-7; TRBD1 is the table's D call and was not checked against the DNA. TRBV21-1 is an annotated pseudogene. The CDR3 runs 15 residues. The CDR3 DNA reads as TGTGCCAGCAGCTCGCGGGACAGGGGAGCGAACGAGCAGTACTTC. Its translation is CASSSRDRGANEQYF.

The rearrangement links TRBV18 to TRBJ1-2, with a weak D call TRBD1 (5 bases). The CDR3 has 14 amino acids. Trimming stripped 2 bases from V and 8 bases from J, with 15 bases between. CDR1 and CDR2 (germline): KGHSH, LQKENI. The CDR3 DNA follows: TGTGCCAGCTCACCAATCAGGGAAATCGGGGGCTACACCTTC. Translated, it gives CASSPIREIGGYTF.

The chain combines TRBV7-2 with TRBJ2-1; 7 bases agree with TRBD2. The CDR3 sequence is 15 residues long. The germline V gene encodes CDR1 SGHTA and CDR2 FQGNSA. Trimming cost V 5 bases and J 1 base; bases outside gene matches: 5. The DNA of the CDR3 is TGTGCCAGCAGCCGAGAGGGACTATCCTACAATGAGCAGTTCTTC. This gives the protein CASSREGLSYNEQFF.

This clone came up once. The chain carries TRBV7-9 and TRBJ2-2; 10 nucleotides match TRBD2. CDR3 length equals 15 residues. The V and J ends lost 5 bases and 7 bases, in that order; junction bases with no gene match: 7. Germline lookup yields CDR1 SEHNR and CDR2 FQNEAQ (reference sequence). CDR3 protein: CASSAAGGRGGELFF. CDR3 DNA: TGTGCCAGCAGCGCAGCGGGGGGGCGAGGCGGGGAGCTGTTTTTT. Filled out from reference TRBV7-9 and TRBJ2-2, the complete variable domain reads DTGVSQNPRHKITKRGQNVTFRCDPISEHNRLYWYRQTLGQGPEFLTYFQNEAQLEKSRLLSDRFSAERPKGSFSTLEIQRTEQGDSAMYLCASSAAGGRGGELFFGEGSRLTVL.

The chain joins TRBV27 to TRBJ1-6; a possible D gene is TRBD1 (5 bases). The germline gives CDR1 MNHEY, CDR2 SMNVEV (reference sequence). Trimming left V 6 bases short and J 3 bases short, with 12 bases between. There are 15 residues in the CDR3. The CDR3 bases are TGTGCCAGCAGGGCCAGGGCTGACTATAATTCACCCCTCCACTTT. Translation gives CASRARADYNSPLHF.

This clone is a singleton in its sample. The chain joins TRBV6-5 to TRBJ2-2; TRBD1 matches at 8 bases. Germline CDR1 and CDR2: MNHEY and SVGAGI. This CDR3 has 14 residues. Trimming at V came to 11 bases and at J to 1 base, leaving 6 bases not matched to a gene. The CDR3 here is CAGKTGVNTGELFF. The DNA of the CDR3 is TGTGCCGGGAAGACAGGGGTGAACACCGGGGAGCTGTTTTTT.

The chain couples TRBV5-1 to TRBJ2-6; 7 bases line up with TRBD1. V lost 4 bases to trimming and J lost 0 bases; unmatched junction nucleotides: 7. Germline CDR1 and CDR2: SGHRS and YFSETQ. The CDR3 is 17 residues long. CDR3 protein: CASSRTGPSSGANVLTF. The CDR3 DNA follows: TGCGCCAGCAGCAGGACAGGTCCCAGCTCTGGGGCCAACGTCCTGACTTTC.